The 13 T cell receptor beta chains below were found in one sample sequenced in a study of T-cell memory formation after mild COVID-19. MiXCR, run by TCRdb on the 5' RACE reads, gives a single entry per CDR3 protein. The sample contains roughly 100,000 distinct CDR3 sequences, over 15% of which appear only once. Sequencing was done on a sample of PBMCs or a T cell subset sorted from them (not recorded which). The receptors stem from an adult woman who had mild COVID-19 (a few samples of this study predate the infection). Cell type and time point are not known.

This clonotype has just a few counts. This chain connects TRBV4-1 to TRBJ1-1, with D maybe TRBD1 (6 bases). Germline CDR1 and CDR2: MGHRA and YSYEKL. V lost 4 bases to trimming and J lost 5 bases, with 17 bases between them. The CDR3 totals 15 residues. For the CDR3, the DNA is TGCGCCAGCAGCCCGGTAACAGGGAGCGGGACTGAAGCTTTCTTT. This gives the protein CASSPVTGSGTEAFF.

J is TRBJ2-7 and V is TRBV29-1; the match to TRBD2 covers 14 bases. The J segment lost 4 bases and the V segment lost 6 bases, leaving 2 bases of the junction unmatched. CDR3 size: 13 residues. Germline lookup yields CDR1 SQVTM and CDR2 ANQGSEA. The chain's CDR3 is CSVRLAGGYEQYF. The CDR3 DNA reads as TGCAGCGTGAGACTAGCGGGAGGGTACGAGCAGTACTTC.

This clonotype has more than one count but fewer than ten. The chain couples TRBV7-9 to TRBJ1-1, with TRBD1 identical over 12 bases. Germline values: CDR1 SEHNR, CDR2 FQNEAQ (reference sequence). This CDR3 is 16 amino acids long. V was clipped by 5 bases and J by 6 bases; unmatched bases: 10. The CDR3 coding sequence is TGTGCCAGCAGCCAATGGGACAGGGGGCCCAGCCCTGAAGCTTTCTTT. It specifies CASSQWDRGPSPEAFF.

This clonotype was seen only a few times. V and J are TRBV9 and TRBJ2-7; D possibly corresponds to TRBD1 (6 bases). This CDR3 spans 14 amino acids. The V end lost 2 bases, the J end lost 5 bases, and 14 bases lay between the germline ends. The germline V gene encodes CDR1 SGDLS and CDR2 YYNGEE. In DNA form, the CDR3 reads TGTGCCAGCAGCGTGACAGGAGGAAGGGACGAGCAGTACTTC. The encoded protein is CASSVTGGRDEQYF.

The gene calls are TRBV24-1 and TRBJ2-1; the D gene is possibly TRBD1 (6 bases). From germline, CDR1 is KGHDR and CDR2 SFDVKD. The CDR3 is 12 amino acids. The CDR3 bases are TGTGCTACCGGGACAATCCCCAATGAGCAGTTCTTC. Translating it yields CATGTIPNEQFF.

This clonotype showed up just a few times. The J gene is TRBJ2-7, the V gene TRBV5-6, with unresolved D. Per germline, CDR1 SGHDT and CDR2 YYEEEE. Trimming cost V 3 bases and J 6 bases, with 10 bases left between them. The CDR3 has 12 residues. The CDR3 here is CASSSYLGEQYF. The CDR3 DNA reads TGTGCCAGCAGCTCCTACCTGGGCGAGCAGTACTTC.

This clonotype showed up just a few times. The chain joins TRBV12-3 or TRBV12-4 to TRBJ2-7; D is unresolved. The length of the CDR3 is 14 residues. Trimming pared 2 bases from V and 0 bases from J, leaving 8 bases between. DNA of the CDR3: TGTGCCAGCAGTTTAAGTCAGGACTCCTACGAGCAGTACTTC. Residues: CASSLSQDSYEQYF.

This clonotype was seen a handful of times. This chain links TRBV27 with TRBJ2-7, with TRBD2 identical over 8 bases. With 6 bases clipped from V and 6 bases from J, the junction kept 16 bases outside the gene matches. CDR3 length equals 16 residues. Germline values: CDR1 MNHEY, CDR2 SMNVEV (reference sequence). The CDR3 sequence is CASSTRREGNQLEQYF. DNA of the CDR3: TGTGCCAGCAGCACGAGACGGGAGGGCAACCAGCTCGAGCAGTACTTC.

V is TRBV11-2 and J is TRBJ2-2, with 10 bases aligning to TRBD2. The CDR3 length is 19 residues. Trimming at V came to 1 base and at J to 0 bases, leaving 8 bases not matched to a gene. Germline CDR1 reads SGHAT; CDR2 reads FQNNGV. CDR3 in amino acids: CASSLVWWTSGANTGELFF. The CDR3 DNA is TGTGCCAGCAGCTTAGTATGGTGGACTAGCGGAGCGAACACCGGGGAGCTGTTTTTT.

This clonotype occurred a few times. This sequence joins TRBV11-1 and TRBJ2-1, with TRBD2 matching over 9 bases. The junction had 16 bases not matched to a gene; V was cut back by 5 bases and J by 8 bases. This CDR3 contains 17 residues. Germline loops: CDR1 SGHAT, CDR2 FQDESV (reference sequence). For the CDR3, the DNA is TGTGCCAGCAGCGGGCCAGGGACTAGCAGGGCTTACGATGAGCAGTTCTTC. Protein product: CASSGPGTSRAYDEQFF.

The table lists this clonotype with a few counts. V is TRBV3-1 and J is TRBJ1-5, with 8 positions matching TRBD1. This CDR3 contains 17 residues. Per germline, CDR1 LGHDT and CDR2 YNNKEL (reference sequence). The junction had 8 bases not matched to a gene; V was cut back by 0 bases and J by 4 bases. CDR3 nucleotides: TGTGCCAGCAGCCAAGACCCGATAGACAGGGGTAATCAGCCCCAGCATTTT. It codes for CASSQDPIDRGNQPQHF.

The chain has TRBV18 and TRBJ1-4; D gene uncertain. The V end was cut by 6 bases, the J end by 8 bases, with 13 bases between. Germline V gene sequence: CDR1 KGHSH, CDR2 LQKENI. The CDR3 runs to 13 residues. CDR3 region: CASSLPPEEKLFF. CDR3 in DNA: TGTGCCAGCTCGCTACCCCCGGAAGAAAAACTGTTTTTT.

The chain is built from TRBV27 and TRBJ1-5; 7 bases fit TRBD1. The ends lost 6 bases at V and 5 bases at J; junction bases unmatched: 7. Germline V gives CDR1 MNHEY, CDR2 SMNVEV (reference sequence). This CDR3 region has 14 residues. The CDR3: CASSIRQGYQPQHF. The CDR3 region has the DNA TGTGCCAGCAGCATCCGACAGGGCTATCAGCCCCAGCATTTT.